These 2 T cell receptor beta chains came from one sample sequenced in a study of blood T cell repertoires in COVID-19. Generated by immunoSEQ multiplex PCR, the TCRdb table keeps only in-frame clones and is missing some. The data contain 310,000 or so clones, approximately 88% of them singletons. The sequencing input was PBMCs or T cells enriched from blood (not recorded which). The origin of the receptors is a woman under 30 who had recovered from COVID-19.

V gene TRBV12-3 or TRBV12-4 combines with J gene TRBJ1-5, with TRBD1 matching over 7 bases. The CDR3 totals 12 residues. V dropped 8 bases and J dropped 5; count of bases not matched to a gene: 3. CDR3 sequence: CASGQAHQPQHF. In DNA, the CDR3 is TGTGCCAGCGGACAGGCACATCAGCCCCAGCATTTT.

This chain uses TRBV20-1 with TRBJ1-6; a possible D gene is TRBD1 (5 bases). V dropped 3 bases and J dropped 6 bases, with 9 bases sitting between them. CDR1 and CDR2 (germline): DFQATT, SNEGSKA (reference sequence). The CDR3 is 13 residues long. CDR3 in amino acids: CSASSQGNSPLHF. The CDR3 DNA reads as TGCAGTGCTAGTTCTCAGGGTAATTCACCCCTCCACTTT.